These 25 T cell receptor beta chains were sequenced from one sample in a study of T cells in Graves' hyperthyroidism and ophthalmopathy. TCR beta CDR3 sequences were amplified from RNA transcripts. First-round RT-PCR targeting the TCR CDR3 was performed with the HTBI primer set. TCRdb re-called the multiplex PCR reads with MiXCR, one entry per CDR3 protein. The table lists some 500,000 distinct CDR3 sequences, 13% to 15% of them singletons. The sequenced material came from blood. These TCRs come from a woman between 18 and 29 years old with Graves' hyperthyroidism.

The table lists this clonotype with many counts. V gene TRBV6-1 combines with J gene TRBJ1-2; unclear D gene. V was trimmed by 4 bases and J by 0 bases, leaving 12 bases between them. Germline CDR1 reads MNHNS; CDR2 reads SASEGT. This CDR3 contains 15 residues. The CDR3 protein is CASSVNGAPNYGYTF. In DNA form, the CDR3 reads TGTGCCAGCAGTGTCAATGGAGCCCCTAACTATGGCTACACCTTC.

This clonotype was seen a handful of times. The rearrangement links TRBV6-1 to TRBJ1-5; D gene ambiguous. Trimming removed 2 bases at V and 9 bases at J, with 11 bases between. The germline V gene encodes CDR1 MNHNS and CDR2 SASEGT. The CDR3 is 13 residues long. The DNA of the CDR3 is TGTGCCAGCAGTGAACCCCTCTGGGGGCCCCAGCATTTT. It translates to CASSEPLWGPQHF.

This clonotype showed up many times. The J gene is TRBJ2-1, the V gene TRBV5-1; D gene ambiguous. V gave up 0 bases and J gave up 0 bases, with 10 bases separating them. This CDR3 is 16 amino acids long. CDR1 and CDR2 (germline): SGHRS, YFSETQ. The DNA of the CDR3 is TGCGCCAGCAGCTTGGCCTCCCTGAGCTCCTACAATGAGCAGTTCTTC. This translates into CASSLASLSSYNEQFF.

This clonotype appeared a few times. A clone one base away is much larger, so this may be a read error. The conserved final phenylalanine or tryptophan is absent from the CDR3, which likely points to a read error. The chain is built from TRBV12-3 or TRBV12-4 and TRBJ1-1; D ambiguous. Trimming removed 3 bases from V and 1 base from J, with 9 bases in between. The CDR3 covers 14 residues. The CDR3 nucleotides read TGTGCCAGCAGTTTGACCCCGCCGAACACTGAAGCTTTCTCT. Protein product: CASSLTPPNTEAFS.

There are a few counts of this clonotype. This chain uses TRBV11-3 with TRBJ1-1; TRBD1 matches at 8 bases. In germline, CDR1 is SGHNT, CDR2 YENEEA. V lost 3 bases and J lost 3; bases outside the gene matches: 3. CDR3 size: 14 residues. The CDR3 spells CASSFNRGYTEAFF. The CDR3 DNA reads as TGTGCCAGCAGCTTTAACAGGGGGTACACTGAAGCTTTCTTT.

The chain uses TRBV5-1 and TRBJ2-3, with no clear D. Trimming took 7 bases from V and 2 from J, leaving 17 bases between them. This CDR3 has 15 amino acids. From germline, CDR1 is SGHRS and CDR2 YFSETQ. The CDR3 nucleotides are TGCGCCAGCGGCAGAACCCAGCCCCACACAGATACGCAGTATTTT. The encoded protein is CASGRTQPHTDTQYF.

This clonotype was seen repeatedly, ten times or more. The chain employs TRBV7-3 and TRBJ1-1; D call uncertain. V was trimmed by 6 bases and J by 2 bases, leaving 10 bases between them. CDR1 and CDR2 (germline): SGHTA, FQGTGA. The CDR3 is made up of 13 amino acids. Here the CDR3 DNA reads TGTGCCAGCAGTACGGACCTTAACACTGAAGCTTTCTTT. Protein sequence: CASSTDLNTEAFF.

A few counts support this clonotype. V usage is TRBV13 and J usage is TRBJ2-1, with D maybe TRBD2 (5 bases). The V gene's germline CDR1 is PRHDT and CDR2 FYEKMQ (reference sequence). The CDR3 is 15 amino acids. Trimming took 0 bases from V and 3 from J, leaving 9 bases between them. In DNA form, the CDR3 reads TGTGCCAGCAGCTTAGGAGGACTGCTCTACAATGAGCAGTTCTTC. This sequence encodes CASSLGGLLYNEQFF. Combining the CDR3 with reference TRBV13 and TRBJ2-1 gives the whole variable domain AAGVIQSPRHLIKEKRETATLKCYPIPRHDTVYWYQQGPGQDPQFLISFYEKMQSDKGSIPDRFSAQQFSDYHSELNMSSLELGDSALYFCASSLGGLLYNEQFFGPGTRLTVL.

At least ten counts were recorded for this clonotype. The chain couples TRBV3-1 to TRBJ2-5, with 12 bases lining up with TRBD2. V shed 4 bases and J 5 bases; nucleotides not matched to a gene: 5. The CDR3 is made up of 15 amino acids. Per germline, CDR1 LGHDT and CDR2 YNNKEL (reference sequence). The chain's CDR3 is CASSPTSGSPETQYF. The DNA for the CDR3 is TGTGCCAGCAGCCCGACTAGCGGGAGTCCGGAGACCCAGTACTTC.

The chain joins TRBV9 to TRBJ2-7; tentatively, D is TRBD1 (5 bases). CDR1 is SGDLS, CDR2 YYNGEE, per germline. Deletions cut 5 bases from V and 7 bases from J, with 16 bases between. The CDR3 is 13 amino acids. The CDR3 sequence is CASSPEGVGEQYV. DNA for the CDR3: TGTGCCAGCAGTCCAGAAGGGGTGGGTGAGCAGTACGTC.

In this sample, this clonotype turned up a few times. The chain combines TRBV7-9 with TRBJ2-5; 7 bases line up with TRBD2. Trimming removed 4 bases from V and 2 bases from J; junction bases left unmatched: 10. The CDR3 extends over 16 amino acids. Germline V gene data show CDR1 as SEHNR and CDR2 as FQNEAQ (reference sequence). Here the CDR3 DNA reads TGTGCCAGCAGCTGGCCCGTTGCGGGAGTGCAAGAGACCCAGTACTTC. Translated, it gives CASSWPVAGVQETQYF.

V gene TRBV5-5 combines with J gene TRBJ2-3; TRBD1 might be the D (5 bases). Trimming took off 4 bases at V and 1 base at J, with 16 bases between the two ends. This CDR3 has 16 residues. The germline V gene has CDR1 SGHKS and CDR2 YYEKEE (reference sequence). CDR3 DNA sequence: TGTGCCAGCAGCCCTATGGTAGGGGATGGCACAGATACGCAGTATTTT. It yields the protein CASSPMVGDGTDTQYF.

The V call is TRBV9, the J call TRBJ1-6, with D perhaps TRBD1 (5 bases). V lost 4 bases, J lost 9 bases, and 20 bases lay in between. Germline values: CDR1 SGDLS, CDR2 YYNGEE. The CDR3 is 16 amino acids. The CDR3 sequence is CASSPGGDAWRSPLHF. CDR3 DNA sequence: TGTGCCAGCAGCCCGGGGGGGGACGCCTGGCGTTCACCCCTCCACTTT.

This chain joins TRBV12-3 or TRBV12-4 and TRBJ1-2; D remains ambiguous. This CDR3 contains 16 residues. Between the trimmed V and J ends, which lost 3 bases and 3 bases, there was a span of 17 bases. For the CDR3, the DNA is TGTGCCAGCAGTTTTGGCCCCGACCCACGCGACTATGGCTACACCTTC. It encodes CASSFGPDPRDYGYTF.

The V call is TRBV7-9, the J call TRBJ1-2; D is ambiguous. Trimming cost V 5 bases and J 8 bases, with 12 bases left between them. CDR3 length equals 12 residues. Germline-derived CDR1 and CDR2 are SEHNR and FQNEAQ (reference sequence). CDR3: CASSPWERGYTF. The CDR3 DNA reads TGTGCCAGCAGCCCCTGGGAGCGAGGCTACACCTTC. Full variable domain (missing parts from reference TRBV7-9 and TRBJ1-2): DTGVSQNPRHKITKRGQNVTFRCDPISEHNRLYWYRQTLGQGPEFLTYFQNEAQLEKSRLLSDRFSAERPKGSFSTLEIQRTEQGDSAMYLCASSPWERGYTFGSGTRLTVV.

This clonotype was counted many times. CDR3 amino acids: CAISDHLEDSIQYF. The CDR3 DNA reads as TGTGCCATCAGTGATCACCTCGAGGACTCGATTCAGTACTTC. The rearrangement uses TRBV10-3 and TRBJ2-4; possibly TRBD2 for D (5 bases). The V gene's germline CDR1 is ENHRY and CDR2 SYGVKD. The germline V and J ends were trimmed by 3 bases and 10 bases, with 16 bases remaining between them. The CDR3 runs to 14 residues.

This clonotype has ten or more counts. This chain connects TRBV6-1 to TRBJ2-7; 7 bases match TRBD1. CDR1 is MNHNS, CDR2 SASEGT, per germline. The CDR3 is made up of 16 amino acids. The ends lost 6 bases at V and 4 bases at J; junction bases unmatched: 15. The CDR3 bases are TGTGCCAGCAGGCTTGTATTGTACGGGACAGCTTACGAGCAGTACTTC. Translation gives CASRLVLYGTAYEQYF.

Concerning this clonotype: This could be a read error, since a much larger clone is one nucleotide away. CDR3 sequence reads: CASRPNRGKNTEALF. In DNA, the CDR3 is TGTGCCAGCAGGCCCAACAGGGGGAAGAACACTGAAGCTCTCTTT. This chain uses TRBV2 with TRBJ1-1; 8 bases agree with TRBD1. Germline V CDR1 and CDR2: SNHLY, FYNNEI. This CDR3 has 15 amino acids.

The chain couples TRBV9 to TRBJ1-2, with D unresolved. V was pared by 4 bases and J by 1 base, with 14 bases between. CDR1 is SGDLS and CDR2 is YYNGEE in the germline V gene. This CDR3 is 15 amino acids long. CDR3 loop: CASSPLRGNNYGYTF. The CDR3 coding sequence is TGTGCCAGCAGCCCCCTCCGAGGTAATAACTATGGCTACACCTTC.

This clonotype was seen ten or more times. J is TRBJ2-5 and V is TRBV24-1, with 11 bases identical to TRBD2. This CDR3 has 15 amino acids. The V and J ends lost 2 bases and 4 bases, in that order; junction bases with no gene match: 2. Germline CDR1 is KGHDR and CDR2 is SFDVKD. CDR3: CATSDSGLAVETQYF. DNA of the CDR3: TGTGCCACCAGTGATTCGGGACTAGCGGTAGAGACCCAGTACTTC.

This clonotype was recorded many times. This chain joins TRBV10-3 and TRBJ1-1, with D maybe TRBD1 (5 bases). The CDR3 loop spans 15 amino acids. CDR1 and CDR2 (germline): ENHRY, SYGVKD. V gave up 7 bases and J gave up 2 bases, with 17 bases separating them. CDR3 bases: TGTGCCATCACTCAACGGGGGTTTGGAAACACTGAAGCTTTCTTT. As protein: CAITQRGFGNTEAFF.

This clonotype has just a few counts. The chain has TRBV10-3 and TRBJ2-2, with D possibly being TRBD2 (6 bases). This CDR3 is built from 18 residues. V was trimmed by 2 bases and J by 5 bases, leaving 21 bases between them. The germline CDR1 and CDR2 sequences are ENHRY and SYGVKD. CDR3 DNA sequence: TGTGCCATCAGTGAGGGGGGGACCGGGGACCTAGTTACCGGGGAGCTGTTTTTT. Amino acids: CAISEGGTGDLVTGELFF.

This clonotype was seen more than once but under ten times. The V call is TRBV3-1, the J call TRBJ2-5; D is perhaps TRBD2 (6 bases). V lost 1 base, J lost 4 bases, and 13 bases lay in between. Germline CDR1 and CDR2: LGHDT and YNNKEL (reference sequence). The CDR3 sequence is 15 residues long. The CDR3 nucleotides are TGTGCCAGCAGCCAAGGACCGGGGGTGGGAGAGACCCAGTACTTC. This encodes CASSQGPGVGETQYF.

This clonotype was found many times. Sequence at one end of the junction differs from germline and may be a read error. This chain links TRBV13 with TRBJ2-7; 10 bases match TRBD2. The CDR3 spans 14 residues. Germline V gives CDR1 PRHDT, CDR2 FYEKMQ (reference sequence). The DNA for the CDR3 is TGTGCCAGCAGATTAGCGGGAGGTACGAGGGAGCAGTACTTC. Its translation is CASRLAGGTREQYF.

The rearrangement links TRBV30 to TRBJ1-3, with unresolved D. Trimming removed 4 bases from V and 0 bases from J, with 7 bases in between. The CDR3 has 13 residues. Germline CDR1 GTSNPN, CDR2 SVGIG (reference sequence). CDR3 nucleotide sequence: TGTGCCTGGACCACCTTCTCTGGAAACACCATATATTTT. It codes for CAWTTFSGNTIYF.